The 32 T cell receptor beta chains below come from one sample, sequenced in a study of cytomegalovirus exposure and HLA in healthy donors. The PCR was carried out with 60 Vbeta primers and 13 Jbeta primers. Repertoires were generated with immunoSEQ multiplex PCR, while TCRdb's copy carries only in-frame clones and drops some. Here the sample spans approximately 130,000 clones, approximately 84% being singletons. The sample was PBMCs. Every receptor here comes from a boy younger than 10 in good health and CMV-seronegative.

The table lists this clone with a few counts. Written as DNA, the CDR3 is TGTGCCAGCAGTGAAGGGAGGGAGTTCGGGGCAGATACGCAGTATTTT. Translating gives CASSEGREFGADTQYF. The chain uses TRBV6-1 and TRBJ2-3; TRBD2 is a possible D gene (6 bases). CDR1 and CDR2 from the germline V gene are MNHNS and SASEGT. The V and J ends lost 1 base and 4 bases respectively, with 15 bases between them. The CDR3 is made up of 16 amino acids.

This clone was observed a single time. The chain is built from TRBV19 and TRBJ1-1, with 7 bases matching TRBD1. In germline, CDR1 is LNHDA, CDR2 SQIVND (reference sequence). The J segment lost 2 bases and the V segment lost 9 bases, leaving 6 bases of the junction unmatched. The CDR3 spans 13 residues. CDR3: CASADRENTEAFF. The CDR3 coding sequence is TGTGCCAGCGCTGACAGGGAAAACACTGAAGCTTTCTTT.

The chain carries TRBV10-3 and TRBJ1-3; TRBD1 matches 9 bases. Trimming removed 8 bases from V and 0 bases from J; junction bases left unmatched: 5. This CDR3 is 15 amino acids long. Germline values: CDR1 ENHRY, CDR2 SYGVKD. The CDR3 sequence is CAIVDRGSSGNTIYF. CDR3 DNA sequence: TGTGCCATCGTGGACAGGGGAAGCTCTGGAAACACCATATATTTT.

The chain carries TRBV5-1 and TRBJ2-1; D is uncertain. The CDR3 is 13 residues long. Germline V CDR1 and CDR2: SGHRS, YFSETQ. V lost 0 bases to trimming and J lost 8 bases, with 9 bases between them. DNA for the CDR3: TGCGCCAGCAGCTTGGACCTAGACTATGAGCAGTTCTTC. Translating gives CASSLDLDYEQFF.

This chain joins TRBV7-3 and TRBJ2-2; 7 bases are a match to TRBD1. CDR3 length: 15 residues. V shed 5 bases and J 4 bases; nucleotides not matched to a gene: 7. Per the germline V gene, CDR1 is SGHTA and CDR2 is FQGTGA. The CDR3 region has the DNA TGTGCCAGCAGCCTCAGACAGGGTGGCACCGGGGAGCTGTTTTTT. Protein product: CASSLRQGGTGELFF.

This chain connects TRBV5-8 to TRBJ2-7; D may be TRBD2 (6 bases). From germline, CDR1 is SGHTS and CDR2 YDEGEE. V lost 4 bases and J 6 bases, leaving 8 bases between the germline ends. This CDR3 spans 11 amino acids. The CDR3 spells CASSRRGEQYV. The CDR3 DNA sequence: TGTGCCAGCAGCCGGAGGGGCGAGCAGTACGTC.

This clone was seen once. This rearrangement joins TRBV7-9 to TRBJ1-2; 12 bases line up with TRBD1. The CDR3 is 15 amino acids. Germline trimming cut 9 bases from V and 6 bases from J; bases unmatched to any gene: 11. Germline V gene data show CDR1 as SEHNR and CDR2 as FQNEAQ (reference sequence). This CDR3 reads CASRHGDRGQDGYTF. The DNA of the CDR3 is TGTGCCAGTCGCCACGGGGACAGGGGGCAGGATGGCTACACCTTC.

The V gene is TRBV19, the J gene TRBJ1-2; D is uncertain. The CDR3 runs 14 residues. Between the trimmed V and J ends, which lost 2 bases and 2 bases, there was a span of 9 bases. Germline V CDR1 and CDR2: LNHDA, SQIVND (reference sequence). The CDR3 region has the DNA TGTGCCAGTAGTATACCGACGAGGAACTATGGCTACACCTTC. Its protein product is CASSIPTRNYGYTF.

The chain couples TRBV5-6 to TRBJ2-2, with TRBD2 matching over 9 bases. The germline gives CDR1 SGHDT, CDR2 YYEEEE. The CDR3 covers 14 residues. V gave up 5 bases and J gave up 5 bases; unmatched junction bases: 4. The CDR3 DNA is TGTGCCAGCAGTTTGACTAGCGGTACCGGGGAGCTGTTTTTT. Residues: CASSLTSGTGELFF.

The chain has TRBV27 and TRBJ1-2; 7 bases are shared with TRBD1. V lost 2 bases and J lost 5; bases outside the gene matches: 8. CDR1 is MNHEY and CDR2 is SMNVEV in the germline V gene (reference sequence). This CDR3 region has 15 residues. The CDR3 DNA sequence: TGTGCCAGCAGTTTAGGACAGGCCCCGGGGTATGGCTACACCTTC. As protein: CASSLGQAPGYGYTF.

The chain is built from TRBV19 and TRBJ2-1; D is perhaps TRBD2 (6 bases). V gave up 4 bases and J gave up 7 bases, with 8 bases separating them. The CDR3 has 12 amino acids. Germline CDR1 reads LNHDA; CDR2 reads SQIVND (reference sequence). CDR3 in amino acids: CASSTSANEQFF. Here the CDR3 DNA reads TGTGCCAGTAGTACTAGCGCGAATGAGCAGTTCTTC. Supplemented by reference TRBV19 and TRBJ2-1, the full variable domain reads DGGITQSPKYLFRKEGQNVTLSCEQNLNHDAMYWYRQDPGQGLRLIYYSQIVNDFQKGDIAEGYSVSREKKESFPLTVTSAQKNPTAFYLCASSTSANEQFFGPGTRLTVL.

The chain employs TRBV19 and TRBJ2-7; 8 bases agree with TRBD1. Trimming took 5 bases from V and 3 from J; bases not matched to a gene: 6. The CDR3 has 14 amino acids. Germline V gene sequence: CDR1 LNHDA, CDR2 SQIVND (reference sequence). The CDR3 coding sequence is TGTGCCAGTAGTCCCGGGACAGGACTCTACGAGCAGTACTTC. Amino acids: CASSPGTGLYEQYF.

The chain employs TRBV11-1 and TRBJ2-5, with 7 bases lining up with TRBD2. The length of the CDR3 is 17 residues. The junction had 16 bases not matched to a gene; V was cut back by 7 bases and J by 2 bases. Germline V gene lookup returns CDR1 SGHAT and CDR2 FQDESV (reference sequence). Written as DNA, the CDR3 is TGTGCCAGCACCCCACTCAGGGCTAGCGGACAACAAGAGACCCAGTACTTC. This gives the protein CASTPLRASGQQETQYF.

J is TRBJ2-1 and V is TRBV7-2, with 8 bases fitting TRBD1. This CDR3 spans 13 amino acids. The germline V gene has CDR1 SGHTA and CDR2 FQGNSA. Unmatched junction bases numbered 6, after V lost 5 bases and J lost 9 bases. The CDR3 protein is CASSPRTGFEQFF. In DNA form, the CDR3 reads TGTGCCAGCAGCCCCCGGACAGGGTTTGAGCAGTTCTTC.

The chain joins TRBV7-9 to TRBJ1-2; 9 bases align to TRBD1. Germline V gene lookup returns CDR1 SEHNR and CDR2 FQNEAQ (reference sequence). The CDR3 consists of 17 residues. The V and J ends lost 1 base and 4 bases, in that order; junction bases with no gene match: 10. In DNA form, the CDR3 reads TGTGCCAGCAGCTTAGGGCCCGGGACAGGGTCATCCTATGGCTACACCTTC. Protein sequence: CASSLGPGTGSSYGYTF.

J is TRBJ1-2 and V is TRBV6-5, with 12 bases aligning to TRBD1. V was pared by 4 bases and J by 8 bases, with 8 bases of the junction left unmatched. Germline CDR1 MNHEY, CDR2 SVGAGI. This CDR3 spans 15 amino acids. CDR3 nucleotide sequence: TGTGCCAGCAGTTTGATGGGACAGGGGGCTGAGGGCTACACCTTC. Translating gives CASSLMGQGAEGYTF.

A few counts support this clone. DNA for the CDR3: TGTGCCAGCAGCCAAGATATACCAGGACAGGTTTCAGAAGAGACCCAGTACTTC. Translating it yields CASSQDIPGQVSEETQYF. The chain carries TRBV4-2 and TRBJ2-5; 7 bases are shared with TRBD1. The germline V gene encodes CDR1 LGHNA and CDR2 YNFKEQ. Trimming removed 0 bases from V and 3 bases from J; junction bases left unmatched: 13. The CDR3 sequence is 18 residues long.

The genes are TRBV9 and TRBJ1-2, with 7 nucleotides matching TRBD1. The V gene end was trimmed by 2 bases and the J gene end by 6 bases; junction bases not matched to a gene: 13. The germline CDR1 and CDR2 sequences are SGDLS and YYNGEE. The CDR3 has 16 amino acids. The CDR3 DNA follows: TGTGCCAGCAGCGTTTCGCCCCAGACAGGGAAGAATGGCTACACCTTC. Residues: CASSVSPQTGKNGYTF.

The rearrangement uses TRBV5-6 and TRBJ2-1; a possible D gene is TRBD2 (6 bases). Germline assignment: CDR1 SGHDT and CDR2 YYEEEE. The CDR3 extends over 13 amino acids. V was clipped by 3 bases and J by 13 bases, with 17 bases between them. Here the CDR3 reads CASSYSTQGGQFF. CDR3 bases: TGTGCCAGCAGCTACTCCACCCAGGGAGGACAGTTCTTC. The variable domain in full, completed from reference TRBV5-6 and TRBJ2-1, reads DAGVTQSPTHLIKTRGQQVTLRCSPKSGHDTVSWYQQALGQGPQFIFQYYEEEERQRGNFPDRFSGHQFPNYSSELNVNALLLGDSALYLCASSYSTQGGQFFGPGTRLTVL.

This clone was counted a single time. The chain uses TRBV5-6 and TRBJ2-7; D ambiguous. The CDR3 length is 12 residues. In germline, CDR1 is SGHDT, CDR2 YYEEEE. V lost 0 bases, J lost 6 bases, and 7 bases lay in between. The DNA for the CDR3 is TGTGCCAGCAGCTTGGGTGCGAGCGAGCAGTACTTC. Protein product: CASSLGASEQYF.

The chain uses TRBV7-3 and TRBJ2-3; a weak D match, TRBD1 (6 bases). The V gene lost 5 bases and the J gene lost 4 bases, with 16 bases spanning the gap. The CDR3 contains 15 residues. The germline CDR1 and CDR2 sequences are SGHTA and FQGTGA. CDR3 in amino acids: CASSLRGSGADTQYF. The CDR3 region has the DNA TGTGCCAGCAGCCTCAGGGGAAGCGGCGCAGATACGCAGTATTTT.

The chain uses TRBV5-6 and TRBJ2-1, with D perhaps matching TRBD2 (5 bases). The CDR3 covers 16 residues. Germline V CDR1 and CDR2: SGHDT, YYEEEE. V was trimmed by 4 bases and J by 6 bases, leaving 20 bases between them. The CDR3 spells CASSPIAGEPPNEQFF. CDR3 coding DNA: TGTGCCAGCAGCCCTATAGCCGGGGAGCCGCCCAATGAGCAGTTCTTC.

V usage is TRBV7-3 and J usage is TRBJ2-1; TRBD1 aligns across 9 bases. Germline V gives CDR1 SGHTA, CDR2 FQGTGA. Trimming at V came to 1 base and at J to 8 bases, leaving 3 bases not matched to a gene. The CDR3 spans 14 residues. CDR3 region: CASSLRQGVDEQFF. In DNA, the CDR3 is TGTGCCAGCAGCTTAAGACAGGGGGTCGATGAGCAGTTCTTC.

The J gene is TRBJ2-7, the V gene TRBV7-6, with TRBD1 identical over 9 bases. This CDR3 spans 16 amino acids. Germline V gene data show CDR1 as SGHVS and CDR2 as FNYEAQ. V lost 5 bases and J lost 4; bases outside the gene matches: 12. The CDR3 protein is CASSLIPGQGEYEQYF. Written as DNA, the CDR3 is TGTGCCAGCAGCCTCATACCGGGACAGGGAGAGTACGAGCAGTACTTC. The whole variable domain, filled in from reference TRBV7-6 and TRBJ2-7, reads GAGVSQSPRYKVTKRGQDVALRCDPISGHVSLYWYRQALGQGPEFLTYFNYEAQQDKSGLPNDRFSAERPEGSISTLTIQRTEQRDSAMYRCASSLIPGQGEYEQYFGPGTRLTVT.

This chain links TRBV4-1 with TRBJ1-2; D might be TRBD1 (6 bases). CDR1 is MGHRA and CDR2 is YSYEKL in the germline V gene. V was shortened by 1 base and J by 1 base, with 25 bases between the two germline ends. This CDR3 has 20 residues. The DNA of the CDR3 is TGCGCCAGCAGCCAAGTCCCCTTATTAACGGGGGGCGGGGATAACTATGGCTACACCTTC. Translation gives CASSQVPLLTGGGDNYGYTF.

V is TRBV9 and J is TRBJ1-5; D perhaps matches TRBD1 (5 bases). V lost 0 bases, J lost 7 bases, and 14 bases lay in between. The germline gives CDR1 SGDLS, CDR2 YYNGEE. This CDR3 is built from 15 residues. Here the CDR3 DNA reads TGTGCCAGCAGCGTAGATATAGGGGCTGGCCAGCCCCAGCATTTT. Translating gives CASSVDIGAGQPQHF.

The J gene is TRBJ1-2, the V gene TRBV2; D is perhaps TRBD1 (5 bases). V was shortened by 7 bases and J by 7 bases, with 16 bases between the two germline ends. Germline CDR1 reads SNHLY; CDR2 reads FYNNEI. The CDR3 loop spans 13 amino acids. CDR3 in DNA: TGTGCCAGCAAAGGGGATGGCGCGAGTGGCTACACCTTC. Translating it yields CASKGDGASGYTF. Full variable domain (missing parts from reference TRBV2 and TRBJ1-2): EPEVTQTPSHQVTQMGQEVILRCVPISNHLYFYWYRQILGQKVEFLVSFYNNEISEKSEIFDDQFSVERPDGSNFTLKIRSTKLEDSAMYFCASKGDGASGYTFGSGTRLTVV.

This chain links TRBV13 with TRBJ2-1; D not certain. The CDR3 is made up of 16 amino acids. V dropped 1 base and J dropped 4 bases, with 14 bases sitting between them. In germline, CDR1 is PRHDT, CDR2 FYEKMQ (reference sequence). CDR3 sequence reads: CASSLAPSGHYNEQFF. The CDR3, as DNA: TGTGCCAGCAGCTTAGCCCCGTCGGGTCATTACAATGAGCAGTTCTTC.

The chain joins TRBV4-1 to TRBJ2-7, with a possible D match to TRBD1 (6 bases). CDR1 is MGHRA, CDR2 YSYEKL, per germline. The length of the CDR3 is 19 residues. V gave up 2 bases and J gave up 2 bases, with 25 bases separating them. Written as DNA, the CDR3 is TGCGCCAGCAGCCAACGGGAAACCCCAACAGGGATTCGCCCCTACGAGCAGTACTTC. This gives the protein CASSQRETPTGIRPYEQYF.

The rearrangement joins TRBV7-2 to TRBJ1-1, with D maybe TRBD1 (6 bases). There are 11 residues in the CDR3. CDR1 and CDR2 from the germline V gene are SGHTA and FQGNSA. V was cut by 5 bases and J by 7 bases, with 8 bases left in between. For the CDR3, the DNA is TGTGCCAGCAGCCCGGACAGTGAAGCTTTCTTT. It translates to CASSPDSEAFF. Supplemented by reference TRBV7-2 and TRBJ1-1, the full variable domain reads GAGVSQSPSNKVTEKGKDVELRCDPISGHTALYWYRQSLGQGLEFLIYFQGNSAPDKSGLPSDRFSAERTGGSVSTLTIQRTQQEDSAVYLCASSPDSEAFFGQGTRLTVV.

There are a few counts of this clone. This chain joins TRBV6-1 and TRBJ1-2; TRBD1 matches at 7 bases. V lost 4 bases, J lost 2 bases, and 1 base stayed unmatched. The germline V gene encodes CDR1 MNHNS and CDR2 SASEGT. This CDR3 comprises 13 residues. CDR3 DNA: TGTGCCAGCAGTGTACAGGGGAACTATGGCTACACCTTC. Residues: CASSVQGNYGYTF.

The J gene is TRBJ1-4, the V gene TRBV6-5, with D perhaps TRBD1 (5 bases). The length of the CDR3 is 14 residues. Per germline, CDR1 MNHEY and CDR2 SVGAGI. Trimming took 6 bases from V and 8 from J, leaving 16 bases between them. The CDR3 is CASREGSSKEKLFF. In DNA, the CDR3 is TGTGCCAGCAGGGAGGGGAGTAGTAAAGAAAAACTGTTTTTT.